This T cell receptor beta chain was obtained from a study of post-analysis software for immune sequencing data. Findings and limits, study-wide: Strong same-batch co-clustering of samples appeared with F measure clustering.

A word on this clonotype: As yet, its antigen is unknown.

Each TCR beta cDNA library carried unique molecular identifiers. With about 0.95 to 10 million T cells as the source, a few hundred thousand cDNA molecules resulted. MiXCR was run by TCRdb on the PCR reads, yielding one entry per CDR3 protein. The sample consists of 150,000 or so distinct CDR3 sequences, about 34% of them appearing once. Sequencing was performed on blood, taken after autologous hematopoietic stem cell transplantation. This receptor was identified in a girl aged 10 to 17 with multiple sclerosis.

CDR3 protein: CASSLGRGRSYNSPLHF. The CDR3 DNA sequence: TGTGCCAGCAGTTTAGGGAGGGGGCGGTCTTATAATTCACCCCTCCACTTT. This sequence joins TRBV12-3 or TRBV12-4 and TRBJ1-6; 7 positions agree with TRBD1. The CDR3 extends over 17 amino acids. V was pared by 1 base and J by 4 bases, with 7 bases of the junction left unmatched.